The 2 T cell receptor beta chains below come from one sample, sequenced in a study of blood T cell repertoires in COVID-19. The repertoire was sequenced with immunoSEQ multiplex PCR; TCRdb's copy has only in-frame clones and lacks some. The table lists around 80,000 clones, over 65% of them singletons, with 5.7% in the top ten. The sequenced sample consisted of peripheral blood. Receptors originate from a man over 45 with active or convalescent COVID-19.

V and J are TRBV6-6 and TRBJ2-7; D not resolved. Germline V gene data show CDR1 as MNHNY and CDR2 as SVGAGI (reference sequence). The CDR3 covers 12 residues. The V end lost 6 bases, the J end lost 3 bases, and 9 bases lay between the germline ends. CDR3: CASSSSRYEQYF. As DNA, the CDR3 is TGTGCCAGCAGCTCGAGCCGCTACGAGCAGTACTTC.

This chain joins TRBV4-2 and TRBJ1-2; TRBD1 might be the D (6 bases). Germline-derived CDR1 and CDR2 are LGHNA and YNFKEQ. Between the trimmed V and J ends, which lost 5 bases and 0 bases, there was a span of 13 bases. This CDR3 is 15 amino acids long. This CDR3 is CASSALRGSNYGYTF. CDR3 nucleotides: TGTGCCAGCAGCGCACTTAGGGGGTCTAACTATGGCTACACCTTC.